These 5 T cell receptor beta chains came from one sample sequenced in a study of blood T cell repertoires in COVID-19. Method: immunoSEQ multiplex PCR; TCRdb's copy keeps in-frame clones and lacks some. This repertoire shows about 200,000 clones, 70% to 85% found once; its top ten account for about 15%. Sequencing input: PBMCs or T cells enriched from blood (not recorded which). The receptors here all came from a man aged 40-49 years who had recovered from COVID-19.

The chain has TRBV5-8 and TRBJ2-1, with D tentatively TRBD2 (5 bases). The CDR3 extends over 15 amino acids. CDR1 and CDR2 from the germline V gene are SGHTS and YDEGEE. The ends were cut back, 4 bases at V and 0 bases at J, with 11 bases in the middle. The CDR3 DNA reads as TGTGCCAGCAGCGCGAGCGGTAGCTCCTACAATGAGCAGTTCTTC. This gives the protein CASSASGSSYNEQFF.

The chain recombines TRBV6-5 with TRBJ2-7; TRBD1 matches at 8 bases. Germline V gene lookup returns CDR1 MNHEY and CDR2 SVGAGI. V gave up 1 base and J gave up 6 bases; unmatched junction bases: 5. The CDR3 covers 14 residues. CDR3 sequence: CASSYYRTGLEQYF. The CDR3 DNA reads TGTGCCAGCAGTTACTACCGGACAGGGCTCGAGCAGTACTTC.

The J gene is TRBJ1-4, the V gene TRBV7-8; 9 bases agree with TRBD1. Germline assignment: CDR1 SGHVS and CDR2 FQNEAQ. CDR3 length equals 16 residues. V shed 2 bases, J shed 3 bases, and the junction held 4 bases outside the gene matches. The CDR3 DNA reads TGTGCCAGCAGCTTAACAGGGGGCGCGTCTAATGAAAAACTGTTTTTT. It encodes CASSLTGGASNEKLFF.

The genes are TRBV9 and TRBJ2-3, with 10 bases aligning to TRBD1. The CDR3 has 16 residues. The germline gives CDR1 SGDLS, CDR2 YYNGEE. Losses at the gene ends were 3 bases for V and 4 bases for J; bases not matched to a gene: 8. The CDR3 coding sequence is TGTGCCAGCAGCGACCTGGGACAGGGGAACGCAGATACGCAGTATTTT. It specifies CASSDLGQGNADTQYF.

This CDR3 reads CASSPTSVPYEQYF. The CDR3 DNA reads TGTGCCAGTAGTCCGACTAGCGTCCCCTACGAGCAGTACTTC. The gene calls are TRBV19 and TRBJ2-7, with 8 bases lining up with TRBD2. The CDR3 is 14 residues long. Germline V gives CDR1 LNHDA, CDR2 SQIVND (reference sequence). With V trimmed by 5 bases and J by 2 bases, 5 bases remained unmatched.